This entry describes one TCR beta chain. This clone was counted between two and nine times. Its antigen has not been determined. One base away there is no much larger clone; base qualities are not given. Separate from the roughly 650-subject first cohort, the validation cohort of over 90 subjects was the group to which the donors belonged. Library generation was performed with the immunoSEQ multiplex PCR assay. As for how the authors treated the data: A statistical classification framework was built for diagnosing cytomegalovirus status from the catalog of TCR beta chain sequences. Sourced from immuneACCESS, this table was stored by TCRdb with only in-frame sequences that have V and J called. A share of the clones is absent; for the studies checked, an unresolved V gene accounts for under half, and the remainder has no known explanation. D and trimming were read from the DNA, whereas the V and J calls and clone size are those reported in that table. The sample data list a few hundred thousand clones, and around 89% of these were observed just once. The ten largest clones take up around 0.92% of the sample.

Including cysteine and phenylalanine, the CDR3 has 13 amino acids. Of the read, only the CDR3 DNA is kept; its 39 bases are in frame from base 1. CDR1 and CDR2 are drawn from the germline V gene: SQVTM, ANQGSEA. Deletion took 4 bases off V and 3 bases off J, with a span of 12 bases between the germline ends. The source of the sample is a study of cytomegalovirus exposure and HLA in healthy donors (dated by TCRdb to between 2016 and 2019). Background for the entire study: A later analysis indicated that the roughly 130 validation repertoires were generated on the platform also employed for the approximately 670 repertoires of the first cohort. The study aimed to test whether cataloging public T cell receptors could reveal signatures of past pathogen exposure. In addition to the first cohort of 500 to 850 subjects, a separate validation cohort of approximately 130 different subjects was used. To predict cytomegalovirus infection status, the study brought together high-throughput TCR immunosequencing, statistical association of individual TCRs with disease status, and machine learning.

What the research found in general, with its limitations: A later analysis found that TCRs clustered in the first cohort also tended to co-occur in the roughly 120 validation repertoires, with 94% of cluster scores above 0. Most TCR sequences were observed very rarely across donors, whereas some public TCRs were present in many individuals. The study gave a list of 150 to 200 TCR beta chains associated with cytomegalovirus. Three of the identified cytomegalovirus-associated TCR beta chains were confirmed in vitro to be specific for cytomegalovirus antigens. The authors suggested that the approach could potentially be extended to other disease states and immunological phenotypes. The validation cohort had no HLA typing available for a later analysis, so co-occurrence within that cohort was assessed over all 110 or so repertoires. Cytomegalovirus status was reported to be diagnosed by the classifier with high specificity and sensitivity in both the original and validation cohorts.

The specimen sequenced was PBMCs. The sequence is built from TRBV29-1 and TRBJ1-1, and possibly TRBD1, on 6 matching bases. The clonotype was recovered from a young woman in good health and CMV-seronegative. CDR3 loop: CSVVSGGDTEAFF. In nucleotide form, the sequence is TGCAGCGTTGTTTCTGGGGGCGACACTGAAGCTTTCTTT.